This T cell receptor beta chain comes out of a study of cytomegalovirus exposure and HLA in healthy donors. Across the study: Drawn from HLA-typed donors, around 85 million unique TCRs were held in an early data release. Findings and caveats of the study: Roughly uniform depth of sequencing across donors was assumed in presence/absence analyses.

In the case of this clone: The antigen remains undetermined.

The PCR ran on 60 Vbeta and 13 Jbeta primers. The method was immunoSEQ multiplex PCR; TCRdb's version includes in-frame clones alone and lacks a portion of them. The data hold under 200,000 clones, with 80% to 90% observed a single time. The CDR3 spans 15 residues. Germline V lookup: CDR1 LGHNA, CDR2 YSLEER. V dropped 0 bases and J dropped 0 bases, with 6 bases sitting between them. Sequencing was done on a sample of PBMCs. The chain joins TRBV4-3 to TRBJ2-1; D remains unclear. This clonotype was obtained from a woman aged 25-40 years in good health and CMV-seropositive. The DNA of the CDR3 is TGCGCCAGCAGCCAAGATAGCTTCTCCTACAATGAGCAGTTCTTC. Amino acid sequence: CASSQDSFSYNEQFF.